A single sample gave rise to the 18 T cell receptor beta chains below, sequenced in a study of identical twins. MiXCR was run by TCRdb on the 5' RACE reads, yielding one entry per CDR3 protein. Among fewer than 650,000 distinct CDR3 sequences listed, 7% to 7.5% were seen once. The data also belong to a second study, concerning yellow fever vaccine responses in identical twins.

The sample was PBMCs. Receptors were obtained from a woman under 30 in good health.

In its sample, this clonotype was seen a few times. The CDR3 sequence is CSAKGHGYTGELFF. The CDR3 bases are TGCAGCGCTAAGGGACACGGATACACCGGGGAGCTGTTTTTT. The chain employs TRBV29-1 and TRBJ2-2, with a weak D call TRBD1 (6 bases). Trimming removed 7 bases from V and 3 bases from J, with 15 bases in between. The CDR3 consists of 14 residues. Looked up from germline, CDR1 is SQVTM and CDR2 is ANQGSEA.

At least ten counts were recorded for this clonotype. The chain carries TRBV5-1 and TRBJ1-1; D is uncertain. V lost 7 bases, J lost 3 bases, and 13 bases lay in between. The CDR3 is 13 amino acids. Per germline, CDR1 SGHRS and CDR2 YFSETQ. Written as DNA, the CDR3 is TGCGCCAGCTCCACCGGATTTGACACTGAAGCTTTCTTT. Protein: CASSTGFDTEAFF.

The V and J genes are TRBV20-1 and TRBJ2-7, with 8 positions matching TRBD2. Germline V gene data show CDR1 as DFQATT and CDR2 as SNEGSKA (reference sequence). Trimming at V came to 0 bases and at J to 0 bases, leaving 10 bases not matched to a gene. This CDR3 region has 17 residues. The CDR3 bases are TGCAGTGCTAGAGATCGGAGTTTAGCGGGACTCTCCTACGAGCAGTACTTC. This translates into CSARDRSLAGLSYEQYF.

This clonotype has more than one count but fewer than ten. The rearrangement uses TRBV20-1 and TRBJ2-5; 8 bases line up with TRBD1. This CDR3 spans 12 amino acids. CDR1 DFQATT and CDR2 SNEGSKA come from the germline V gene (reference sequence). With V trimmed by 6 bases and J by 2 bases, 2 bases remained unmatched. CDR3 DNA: TGCAGTGCCCAGGGGGCTCAAGAGACCCAGTACTTC. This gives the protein CSAQGAQETQYF.

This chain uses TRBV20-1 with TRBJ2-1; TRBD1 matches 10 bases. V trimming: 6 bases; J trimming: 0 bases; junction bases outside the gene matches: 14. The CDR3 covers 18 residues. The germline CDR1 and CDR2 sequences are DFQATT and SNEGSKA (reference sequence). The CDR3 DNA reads TGCAGTGCCCCGGGACAGGGGCAATGGGGTAGCTCCTACAATGAGCAGTTCTTC. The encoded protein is CSAPGQGQWGSSYNEQFF.

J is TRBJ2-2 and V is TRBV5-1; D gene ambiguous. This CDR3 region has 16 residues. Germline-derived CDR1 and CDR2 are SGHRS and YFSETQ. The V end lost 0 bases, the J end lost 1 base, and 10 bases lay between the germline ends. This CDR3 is CASSLGTALNTGELFF. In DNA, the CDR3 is TGCGCCAGCAGCTTGGGGACGGCCTTGAACACCGGGGAGCTGTTTTTT.

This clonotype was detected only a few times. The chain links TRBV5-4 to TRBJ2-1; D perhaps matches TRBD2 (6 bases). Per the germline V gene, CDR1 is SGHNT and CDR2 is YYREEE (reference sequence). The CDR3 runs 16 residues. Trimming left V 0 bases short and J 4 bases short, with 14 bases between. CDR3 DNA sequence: TGTGCCAGCAGCTTGGAGGGTAGCGGAGAGTACAATGAGCAGTTCTTC. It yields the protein CASSLEGSGEYNEQFF.

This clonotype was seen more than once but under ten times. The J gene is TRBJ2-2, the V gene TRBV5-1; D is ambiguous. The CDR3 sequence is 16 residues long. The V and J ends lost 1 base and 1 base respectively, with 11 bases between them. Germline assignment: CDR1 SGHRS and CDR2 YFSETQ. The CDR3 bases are TGCGCCAGCAGCTTGTTTTGGACGGGGAACACCGGGGAGCTGTTTTTT. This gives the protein CASSLFWTGNTGELFF. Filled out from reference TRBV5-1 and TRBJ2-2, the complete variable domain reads KAGVTQTPRYLIKTRGQQVTLSCSPISGHRSVSWYQQTPGQGLQFLFEYFSETQRNKGNFPGRFSGRQFSNSRSEMNVSTLELGDSALYLCASSLFWTGNTGELFFGEGSRLTVL.

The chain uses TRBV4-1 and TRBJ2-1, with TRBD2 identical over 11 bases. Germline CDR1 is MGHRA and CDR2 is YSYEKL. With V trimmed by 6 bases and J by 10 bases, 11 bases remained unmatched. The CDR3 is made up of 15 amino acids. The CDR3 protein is CASSRSGGDTSEQFF. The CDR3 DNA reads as TGCGCCAGCAGTCGTAGCGGGGGGGACACCTCCGAGCAGTTCTTC.

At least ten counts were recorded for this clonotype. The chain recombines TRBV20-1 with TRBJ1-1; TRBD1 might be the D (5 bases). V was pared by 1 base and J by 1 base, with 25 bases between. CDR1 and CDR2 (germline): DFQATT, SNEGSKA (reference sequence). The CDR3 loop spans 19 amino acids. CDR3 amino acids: CSARVSDTGLRTKNTEAFF. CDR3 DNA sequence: TGCAGTGCTAGAGTGTCTGACACAGGTTTGCGGACGAAGAACACTGAAGCTTTCTTT.

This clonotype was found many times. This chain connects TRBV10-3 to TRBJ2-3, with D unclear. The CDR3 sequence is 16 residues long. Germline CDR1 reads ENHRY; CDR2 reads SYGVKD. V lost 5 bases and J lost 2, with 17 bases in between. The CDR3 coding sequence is TGTGCCATCAGTAAGCTAGACTCTGAACTCACAGATACGCAGTATTTT. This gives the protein CAISKLDSELTDTQYF.

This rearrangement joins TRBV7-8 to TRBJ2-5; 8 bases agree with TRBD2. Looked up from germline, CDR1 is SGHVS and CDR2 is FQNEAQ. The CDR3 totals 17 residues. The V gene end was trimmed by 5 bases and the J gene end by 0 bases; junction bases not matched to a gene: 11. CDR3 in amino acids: CASSPIGSGSNQETQYF. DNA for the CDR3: TGTGCCAGCAGCCCTATCGGGAGCGGGAGCAACCAAGAGACCCAGTACTTC.

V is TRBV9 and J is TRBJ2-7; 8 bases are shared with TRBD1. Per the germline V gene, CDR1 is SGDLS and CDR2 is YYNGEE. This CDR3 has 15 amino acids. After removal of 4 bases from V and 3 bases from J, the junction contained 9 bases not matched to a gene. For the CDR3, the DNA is TGTGCCAGCAGCCCCCAGTGGACAGGGTACTACGAGCAGTACTTC. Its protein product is CASSPQWTGYYEQYF.

CDR3 sequence: CSAPRNSVDGGNTGELFF. The CDR3 DNA follows: TGCAGTGCCCCGAGAAATAGCGTAGATGGGGGGAACACCGGGGAGCTGTTTTTT. This chain joins TRBV20-1 and TRBJ2-2; D is possibly TRBD1 or TRBD2 (5 bases each). This CDR3 comprises 18 residues. Trimming took off 6 bases at V and 1 base at J, with 24 bases between the two ends. Looked up from germline, CDR1 is DFQATT and CDR2 is SNEGSKA (reference sequence).

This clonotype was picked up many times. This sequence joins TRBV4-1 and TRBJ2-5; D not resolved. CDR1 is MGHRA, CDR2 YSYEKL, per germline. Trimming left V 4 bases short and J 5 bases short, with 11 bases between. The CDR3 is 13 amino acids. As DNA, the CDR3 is TGCGCCAGCAGCCTTCGCCCGGGCGAGACCCAGTACTTC. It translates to CASSLRPGETQYF.

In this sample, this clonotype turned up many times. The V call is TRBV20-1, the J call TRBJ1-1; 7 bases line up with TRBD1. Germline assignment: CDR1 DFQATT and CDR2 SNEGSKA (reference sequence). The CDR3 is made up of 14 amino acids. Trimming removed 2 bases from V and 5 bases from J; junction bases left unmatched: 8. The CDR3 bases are TGCAGTGCTAGAACCGGCAGGGGGGTTACTGAAGCTTTCTTT. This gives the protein CSARTGRGVTEAFF.

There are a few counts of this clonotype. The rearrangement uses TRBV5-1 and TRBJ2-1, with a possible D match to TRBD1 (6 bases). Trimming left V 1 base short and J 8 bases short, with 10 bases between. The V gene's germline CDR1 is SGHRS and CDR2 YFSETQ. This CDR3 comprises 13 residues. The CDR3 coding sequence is TGCGCCAGCAGCTTGACAGGGTGGCATGAGCAGTTCTTC. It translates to CASSLTGWHEQFF.

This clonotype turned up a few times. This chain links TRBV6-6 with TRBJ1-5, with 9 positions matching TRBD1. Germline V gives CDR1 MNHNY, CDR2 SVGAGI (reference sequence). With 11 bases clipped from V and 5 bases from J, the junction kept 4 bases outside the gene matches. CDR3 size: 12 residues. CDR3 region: CAVHRGHQPQHF. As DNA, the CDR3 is TGTGCCGTCCACAGGGGGCATCAGCCCCAGCATTTT.